Listed below are T cell receptor beta chains from one sample, sequenced in a study of blood T cells in healthy people across ages. Using its own MiXCR run on the 5' RACE reads, TCRdb lists one record per CDR3 protein. This table holds 2 million or so distinct CDR3 sequences, less than 50% found once. The sample was blood. The receptors stem from a woman in her thirties or forties in good health. The CDR3 runs from the conserved cysteine through the conserved F or W. D genes are given only for firm matches. The listing skips clone size in some rows; elsewhere it reads once, few, many or a size class.

D	V	J	length	size	CDR3	DNA
TRBD2	TRBV14	TRBJ2-3	17	.	CASSQEGAGGSTDTQYF	TGTGCCAGCAGCCAAGAAGGCGCGGGGGGTAGCACAGATACGCAGTATTTT
TRBD1	TRBV3-1	TRBJ2-1	16	.	CASSHRTGVVSNEQFF	TGTGCCAGCAGCCACCGGACAGGGGTCGTATCCAATGAGCAGTTCTTC
.	TRBV4-2	TRBJ1-2	14	few	CASTSGGVNYGYTF	TGTGCCAGCACTTCGGGGGGTGTTAACTATGGCTACACCTTC
.	TRBV20-1	TRBJ2-6	15	.	CSAIRGGSGANVLTF	TGCAGTGCTATCAGGGGGGGCTCTGGGGCCAACGTCCTGACTTTC
.	TRBV4-1	TRBJ1-2	14	.	CTSSQDRGAYGYTF	TGCACCAGCAGCCAAGATAGGGGGGCGTATGGCTACACCTTC
TRBD2	TRBV24-1	TRBJ2-3	16	.	CATSDLSTSGADTQYF	TGTGCCACCAGTGATTTGTCGACTAGCGGGGCAGATACGCAGTATTTT
TRBD1	TRBV9	TRBJ2-1	14	.	CASSVFQGAGEQFF	TGTGCCAGCAGCGTATTCCAGGGGGCGGGTGAGCAGTTCTTC
TRBD1	TRBV4-2	TRBJ1-4	15	.	CASSQEDRVEEKLFF	TGTGCCAGCAGCCAGGAGGACAGGGTGGAGGAAAAACTGTTTTTT
.	TRBV24-1	TRBJ2-6	17	.	CATSEGKQHSWANVLTF	TGTGCCACCAGTGAGGGTAAACAGCACTCTTGGGCCAACGTCCTGACTTTC
TRBD1	TRBV20-1	TRBJ2-7	15	.	CSAREDRGPLGEQYF	TGCAGTGCTAGGGAGGACAGGGGCCCCTTGGGCGAGCAGTACTTC
.	TRBV7-2	TRBJ2-4	16	.	CAGSLETIGAKNIQYF	TGTGCCGGCAGCTTGGAGACCATCGGGGCCAAAAACATTCAGTACTTC
.	TRBV29-1	TRBJ2-7	12	.	CSVGTTYNEQYF	TGCAGCGTTGGGACTACATACAATGAGCAGTACTTC
.	TRBV12-3/TRBV12-4	TRBJ1-5	15	.	CASSLAQGREQPQHF	TGTGCCAGCAGTTTAGCGCAGGGTAGGGAACAGCCCCAGCATTTT
.	TRBV7-2	TRBJ1-5	13	few	CASSSQKNQPQHF	TGTGCCAGCAGCTCCCAGAAGAATCAGCCCCAGCATTTT